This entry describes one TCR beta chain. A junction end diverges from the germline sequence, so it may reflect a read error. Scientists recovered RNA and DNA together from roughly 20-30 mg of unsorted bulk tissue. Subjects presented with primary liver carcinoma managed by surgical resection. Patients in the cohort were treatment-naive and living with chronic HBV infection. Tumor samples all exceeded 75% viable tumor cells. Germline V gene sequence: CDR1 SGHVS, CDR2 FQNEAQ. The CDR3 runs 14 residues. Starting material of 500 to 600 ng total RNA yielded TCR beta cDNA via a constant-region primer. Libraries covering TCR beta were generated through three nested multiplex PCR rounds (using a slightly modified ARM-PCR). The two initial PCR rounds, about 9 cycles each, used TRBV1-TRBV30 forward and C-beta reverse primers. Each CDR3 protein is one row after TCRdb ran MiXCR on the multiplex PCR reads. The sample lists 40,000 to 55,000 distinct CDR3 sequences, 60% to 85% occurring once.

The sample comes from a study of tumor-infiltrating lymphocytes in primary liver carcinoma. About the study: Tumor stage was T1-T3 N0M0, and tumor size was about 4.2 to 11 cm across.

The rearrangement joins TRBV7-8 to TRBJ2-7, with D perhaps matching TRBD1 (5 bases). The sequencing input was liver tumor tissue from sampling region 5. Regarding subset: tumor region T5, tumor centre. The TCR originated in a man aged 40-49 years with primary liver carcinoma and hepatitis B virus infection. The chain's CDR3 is CASSLVRAPVELCF. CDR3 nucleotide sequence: TGTGCCAGCAGCTTAGTCAGGGCTCCCGTCGAGCTGTGCTTC.